These T cell receptor beta chains were read from a single sample in a study of shared clonotypes between healthy human individuals. Here immunoSEQ multiplex PCR was the method, and the copy in TCRdb shows in-frame clones only, minus some. The table shows 2 million to 3 million clones, with approximately 93% occurring only once. Material: naive CD4+ T cells from PBMCs. Receptor source: a man younger than 35 in good health. Some clones in this sample may be carry-over from other donors' samples. Each CDR3 is given with its conserved first and last residue. The order of the fields is clone size, V gene, D gene, J gene, CDR3 DNA, CDR3 protein. The D gene is left open where the match is weak. Clone sizes are given selectively: once, few, many, or a class where the clone is expanded.

.	TRBV5-1	TRBD2	TRBJ2-5	TGCGCCAGCAGCTTGGTGGGAGGGGCAGAGACCCAGTACTTC	CASSLVGGAETQYF
.	TRBV27	.	TRBJ2-7	TGTGCCAGCAGTTTACGGCGGGATCACTACGAGCAGTACTTC	CASSLRRDHYEQYF
.	TRBV5-1	.	TRBJ2-3	TGCGCCAGCAGCTTGGGAACCCCAGCAGATACGCAGTATTTT	CASSLGTPADTQYF
.	TRBV18	TRBD1	TRBJ2-7	TGTGCCAGCTCATGGGAGGACAGGGGGCATGACGAGCAGTACTTC	CASSWEDRGHDEQYF
.	TRBV10-3	.	TRBJ2-7	TGTGCCATCAGCCAGGGGACTACCTACGAGCAGTACTTC	CAISQGTTYEQYF
.	TRBV28	TRBD1	TRBJ2-4	TGTGCCAGCAGTTTACAGATGACAGGGAGCCAAAACATTCAGTACTTC	CASSLQMTGSQNIQYF
.	TRBV7-8	.	TRBJ1-5	TGTGCCAGCAGCTTAGGTACAATCCAGCATTTT	CASSLGTIQHF
once	TRBV5-1	.	TRBJ1-4	TGCGCCAGCAGCGTCAACAGGGCTGAAAAACTGTTTTTT	CASSVNRAEKLFF
.	TRBV28	.	TRBJ2-2	TGTGCCAGCAGTTTAGGGGGGGCATCCGGGGAGCTGTTTTTT	CASSLGGASGELFF
once	TRBV7-3	.	TRBJ2-3	TGTGCCAGCAGCTTAGGGACCCCCACAGATACGCAGTATTTT	CASSLGTPTDTQYF
.	TRBV28	.	TRBJ1-1	TGTGCCAGCAGTTACCCGGGGGTGAACACTGAAGCTTTCTTT	CASSYPGVNTEAFF
.	TRBV4-3	TRBD2	TRBJ2-1	TGCGCCAGCAGCCATGGACGACTAGCGGGAAGATACAATGAGCAGTTCTTC	CASSHGRLAGRYNEQFF
.	TRBV5-1	TRBD1	TRBJ2-2	TGCGCCAGCAGCCTCACAGGGGGCTCAGGCGGGGAGCTGTTTTTT	CASSLTGGSGGELFF
.	TRBV21-1	.	TRBJ1-5	TGTGCCAGCAGCAAATTCGGGGGCGGGGATAGCAATCAGCCCCAGCATTTT	CASSKFGGGDSNQPQHF
.	TRBV28	.	TRBJ1-5	TGTGCCAGCAGTTTGAGTGGAGGGTACGATAGCAATCAGCCCCAGCATTTT	CASSLSGGYDSNQPQHF
.	TRBV2	.	TRBJ1-1	TGTGCCAGCAGGCAGGGGATGAACACTGAAGCTTTCTTT	CASRQGMNTEAFF
.	TRBV5-5	.	TRBJ1-5	TGTGCCAGCAGCTTTAGTGGAGGGGGAGATCAGCCCCAGCATTTT	CASSFSGGGDQPQHF
.	TRBV28	.	TRBJ1-3	TGTGCCAGCAGTTTAAACAGGGAAATCGACACCATATATTTT	CASSLNREIDTIYF
.	TRBV6-1	TRBD1	TRBJ1-4	TGTGCCAGCAGTGGGACAGGGTGGGCTGAAAAACTGTTTTTT	CASSGTGWAEKLFF
.	TRBV7-3	.	TRBJ2-3	TGTGCCAGCAGCTTAAGGGAAGGGGCGTCAGATACGCAGTATTTT	CASSLREGASDTQYF
.	TRBV6-1	.	TRBJ1-4	TGTGCCAGCATAGCCGAGGAAAAACTGTTTTTT	CASIAEEKLFF
.	TRBV7-2	.	TRBJ2-7	TGTGCCAGCAGCGACCACGGGGGGCAGTACTTC	CASSDHGGQYF
.	TRBV5-1	TRBD1	TRBJ1-4	TGCGCCAGCAGCTTCGAGGGACAGGGTAATGAAAAACTGTTTTTT	CASSFEGQGNEKLFF
.	TRBV4-1	.	TRBJ1-2	TGCGCCAGCAGTCCGGGGACCGTCGACTACACCTTC	CASSPGTVDYTF
.	TRBV7-9	.	TRBJ1-2	TGTGCCAGCACCCCCACGGGGGAGGGTTTCTATGGCTACACCTTC	CASTPTGEGFYGYTF
.	TRBV19	TRBD1	TRBJ2-7	TGTGCCACCCGCGGGCCGGACAGGGGCTCCTACGAGCAGTACTTC	CATRGPDRGSYEQYF
.	TRBV6-5	TRBD2	TRBJ2-1	TGTGCCAGCAGGGGACTAGCGGGAGGGCCGGATGAGCAGTTCTTC	CASRGLAGGPDEQFF
.	TRBV5-6	TRBD1	TRBJ2-5	TGTGCCAGCAGCCCTACCGGGACAGGAATAGAGACCCAGTACTTC	CASSPTGTGIETQYF
.	TRBV5-4	.	TRBJ2-7	TGTGCCAGCAGCTTCCTCGAGGGGCCCTCCTACGAGCAGTACTTC	CASSFLEGPSYEQYF
.	TRBV6-1	.	TRBJ2-2	TGTGCCAGCGTACGTAGTCTGAACACCGGGGAGCTGTTTTTT	CASVRSLNTGELFF
.	TRBV10-1	.	TRBJ2-3	TGCGCCAGCAGTCCCCCGGGGGTGGTAGATACGCAGTATTTT	CASSPPGVVDTQYF
.	TRBV18	.	TRBJ2-1	TGTGCCAGCTCACCACGTGGGGCAAAGTACAATGAGCAGTTCTTC	CASSPRGAKYNEQFF
.	TRBV29-1	.	TRBJ1-1	TGCAGCGCCGCGGGTCGGGCCACGAACACTGAAGCTTTCTTT	CSAAGRATNTEAFF
.	TRBV2	TRBD2	TRBJ2-7	TGTGCCAGCAGCGCCCTGGGACTAGCGGGAGTGGACGAGCAGTACTTC	CASSALGLAGVDEQYF
.	TRBV6-5	.	TRBJ2-7	TGTGCCAGCAGGGTCCAAGACTCCCGCGAGCAGTACTTC	CASRVQDSREQYF
.	TRBV5-4	TRBD2	TRBJ2-1	TGTGCCAGCAGCTCAGCCGGGACTAACCGGTACAATGAGCAGTTCTTC	CASSSAGTNRYNEQFF
.	TRBV9	.	TRBJ1-2	TGTGCCAGCAGCGTAGGCGGCGGGGGCTACACCTTC	CASSVGGGGYTF
.	TRBV11-2	.	TRBJ2-6	TGTGCCAGCAGCTTAGAAACAGGGACCAACGTCCTGACTTTC	CASSLETGTNVLTF
.	TRBV5-1	.	TRBJ2-7	TGCGCCAGCAGCTTGGCCGGGGTGTACGAGCAGTACTTC	CASSLAGVYEQYF
.	TRBV6-5	.	TRBJ1-5	TGTGCCAGCGGGAGGGATCAGCCCCAGCATTTT	CASGRDQPQHF
.	TRBV19	TRBD1	TRBJ1-6	TGTGCCAGTAGTACCGGGACAGGGGGCTATAATTCACCCCTCCACTTT	CASSTGTGGYNSPLHF
.	TRBV7-3	TRBD2	TRBJ2-7	TGTGCCAGCAGCTTAATTTGGCTGTCGACTAGCGGGAGTGAGGAGCAGTACTTC	CASSLIWLSTSGSEEQYF
.	TRBV11-3	.	TRBJ2-5	TGTGCCAGCAGCAAAGGGGAAGGGAAAGAGACCCAGTACTTC	CASSKGEGKETQYF
.	TRBV30	.	TRBJ2-1	TGTGCCTGGGACCCGGGACTCGCAGTCAATGAGCAGTTCTTC	CAWDPGLAVNEQFF